This TCR beta chain derives from a study of read filtering for tumor transcriptome and immune sequencing. About the study: By R-ISS, stages I, II and III held approximately 8, 16 and 7 patients. TCR-mapped reads were about 4.05 to 11 million with IR-seq versus roughly 80 to 1,300 with RNA-seq.

Sampling of bone marrow took place during active disease in every patient. This clonotype was counted at least ten times. Molecular barcoded adaptors covering alpha/delta and beta/gamma chains were used on around 400 ng RNA. One entry per CDR3 protein results from TCRdb running MiXCR on the reads. The top ten hold 8% to 13% of the sample, which has roughly 130,000 distinct CDR3 sequences, under 15% seen once. The CDR3 is 15 amino acids. Germline CDR1 SGHRS, CDR2 YFSETQ. V was trimmed by 1 base and J by 4 bases, leaving 12 bases between them. This TCR derives from a donor aged 40 or over with multiple myeloma. Sequenced material: a population of CD138-negative cells sorted from bone marrow. The gene calls are TRBV5-1 and TRBJ2-1, with D maybe TRBD1 (6 bases). The CDR3 sequence: CASSLNAGEYNEQFF. The CDR3 coding sequence is TGCGCCAGCAGCTTGAACGCAGGGGAGTACAATGAGCAGTTCTTC. The full variable domain, with the rest looked up from reference TRBV5-1 and TRBJ2-1, is KAGVTQTPRYLIKTRGQQVTLSCSPISGHRSVSWYQQTPGQGLQFLFEYFSETQRNKGNFPGRFSGRQFSNSRSEMNVSTLELGDSALYLCASSLNAGEYNEQFFGPGTRLTVL.